This entry features one T cell receptor (beta chain) sequence. V lost 1 base and J lost 7, with 11 bases in between. The CDR3 has 14 residues. In germline, CDR1 is SGHTA, CDR2 FQGNSA. TCRdb re-called the RT-PCR reads through MiXCR, storing one row per CDR3 protein. The data show 550,000 to 750,000 distinct CDR3 sequences, 14% seen once. The chain is built from TRBV7-2 and TRBJ1-5; D remains ambiguous. The sequence derives from a female donor in good health, serving as a healthy control. The sample was memory CD4+ T cells from blood. CDR3 region: CASSLGFGGQPQHF. The CDR3 nucleotides read TGTGCCAGCAGCTTAGGATTCGGAGGGCAGCCCCAGCATTTT.